The 16 T cell receptor beta chains below come from one sample, sequenced in a study. TCRdb processed the 5' RACE reads anew with MiXCR; each CDR3 protein has one entry. This table holds approximately 5,700 distinct CDR3 sequences, about a third found once. Sample: naive CD4+ T cells sorted from a lymph node. Subset of the sample: naive CD4+ T cells, CD4+CD45RA+CD25-. These receptor sequences come from a female donor with breast cancer.

V gene TRBV19 combines with J gene TRBJ1-1; D ambiguous. Germline V gene lookup returns CDR1 LNHDA and CDR2 SQIVND (reference sequence). The CDR3 contains 16 residues. The ends were cut back, 3 bases at V and 0 bases at J, with 14 bases in the middle. The CDR3 DNA is TGTGCCAGTAGTATCTCCAACATTTTCATGAACACTGAAGCTTTCTTT. It specifies CASSISNIFMNTEAFF.

The chain couples TRBV7-2 to TRBJ2-7, with D hard to call. The germline CDR1 and CDR2 sequences are SGHTA and FQGNSA. This CDR3 region has 13 residues. The V gene lost 4 bases and the J gene lost 5 bases, with 12 bases spanning the gap. CDR3 sequence reads: CASSYSLGDEQYF. In DNA form, the CDR3 reads TGTGCCAGCAGCTACTCACTGGGTGACGAGCAGTACTTC.

This clonotype was recorded a few times. V usage is TRBV20-1 and J usage is TRBJ1-2, with D uncertain. The V end lost 3 bases, the J end lost 5 bases, and 10 bases lay between the germline ends. Germline CDR1 is DFQATT and CDR2 is SNEGSKA (reference sequence). The CDR3 contains 12 residues. Written as DNA, the CDR3 is TGCAGTGCTAGCGGAGGGCCTTATGGCTACACCTTC. It specifies CSASGGPYGYTF.

This clonotype has just a few counts. The V and J genes are TRBV4-1 and TRBJ1-1, with unresolved D. CDR1 is MGHRA and CDR2 is YSYEKL in the germline V gene. The CDR3 runs 15 residues. Trimming took 4 bases from V and 0 from J, leaving 12 bases between them. In DNA, the CDR3 is TGCGCCAGCAGCCCGGGGATGGTCCTGAACACTGAAGCTTTCTTT. Translation gives CASSPGMVLNTEAFF.

A single count supports this clonotype. The chain couples TRBV15 to TRBJ2-1, with 7 bases lining up with TRBD1. This CDR3 has 14 residues. Trimming at V came to 3 bases and at J to 8 bases, leaving 7 bases not matched to a gene. CDR1 LNHNV and CDR2 YYDKDF come from the germline V gene (reference sequence). CDR3: CATSRRQGGHEQFF. For the CDR3, the DNA is TGTGCCACCAGCAGGAGACAGGGCGGTCATGAGCAGTTCTTC. Looking up the rest from reference TRBV15 and TRBJ2-1 gives the full variable domain: DAMVIQNPRYQVTQFGKPVTLSCSQTLNHNVMYWYQQKSSQAPKLLFHYYDKDFNNEADTPDNFQSRRPNTSFCFLDIRSPGLGDTAMYLCATSRRQGGHEQFFGPGTRLTVL.

This chain joins TRBV4-3 and TRBJ2-1; D gene ambiguous. The germline CDR1 and CDR2 sequences are LGHNA and YSLEER. This CDR3 region has 13 residues. V lost 8 bases to trimming and J lost 10 bases, with 18 bases between them. CDR3 nucleotide sequence: TGCGCCAGCGGGGTTTTGCCTAGGCAGGAGCAGTTCTTC. Protein: CASGVLPRQEQFF.

This clonotype was observed a handful of times. The V gene is TRBV30, the J gene TRBJ2-1; TRBD2 matches at 7 bases. CDR1 is GTSNPN and CDR2 is SVGIG in the germline V gene (reference sequence). This CDR3 is built from 17 residues. Trimming at V came to 2 bases and at J to 6 bases, leaving 16 bases not matched to a gene. CDR3 loop: CAWSPAPFSTSINEQFF. In nucleotides, the CDR3 is TGTGCCTGGAGTCCGGCCCCCTTTTCGACTAGCATCAATGAGCAGTTCTTC.

To note about this clonotype: A much larger clone differs by one base, so this may be a read error. This sequence joins TRBV6-5 and TRBJ2-7, with unresolved D. This CDR3 contains 15 residues. V lost 2 bases and J lost 6, with 17 bases in between. The germline V gene has CDR1 MNHEY and CDR2 SVGAGI. CDR3 sequence (DNA): TGTGCCAGCAGTTACACCCGCCGCGGTCAGCTCGAGCAGTACTTC. The encoded protein is CASSYTRRGQLEQYF.

The chain combines TRBV4-1 with TRBJ2-3; D is perhaps TRBD2 (6 bases). V was shortened by 0 bases and J by 2 bases, with 12 bases between the two germline ends. The length of the CDR3 is 16 residues. Germline V gives CDR1 MGHRA, CDR2 YSYEKL. CDR3 sequence reads: CASSQDGGRPTDTQYF. In DNA, the CDR3 is TGCGCCAGCAGCCAAGATGGAGGGCGTCCCACAGATACGCAGTATTTT.

In its sample, this clonotype ranks as medium-sized. The rearrangement links TRBV7-9 to TRBJ2-1, with D unresolved. The germline gives CDR1 SEHNR, CDR2 FQNEAQ (reference sequence). Between the trimmed V and J ends, which lost 4 bases and 6 bases, there was a span of 13 bases. This CDR3 comprises 14 residues. The CDR3 region is CASSSPPPGNEQFF. The DNA for the CDR3 is TGTGCCAGCAGCTCTCCCCCGCCCGGCAATGAGCAGTTCTTC.

The chain combines TRBV6-1 with TRBJ2-5; TRBD1 might be the D (6 bases). Trimming stripped 6 bases from V and 3 bases from J, with 14 bases between. The CDR3 contains 14 residues. Germline lookup yields CDR1 MNHNS and CDR2 SASEGT. CDR3 loop: CASRARGEEETQYF. CDR3 in DNA: TGTGCCAGCAGGGCCAGGGGAGAGGAAGAGACCCAGTACTTC.

The V and J genes are TRBV30 and TRBJ2-7; perhaps TRBD2 as D (6 bases). V lost 5 bases, J lost 2 bases, and 10 bases lay in between. This CDR3 is built from 12 residues. Germline CDR1 and CDR2: GTSNPN and SVGIG (reference sequence). CDR3 in DNA: TGTGCCTGGTCTAGCGTCCCCTACGAGCAGTACTTC. Translating it yields CAWSSVPYEQYF.

This chain links TRBV10-2 with TRBJ1-5; no clear D gene. CDR3 size: 13 residues. The V gene lost 5 bases and the J gene lost 5 bases, with 10 bases spanning the gap. Germline CDR1 is WSHSY and CDR2 is SAAADI. This CDR3 is CASSRAADQPQHF. CDR3 coding DNA: TGCGCCAGCAGTCGGGCAGCCGATCAGCCCCAGCATTTT.

This clonotype is medium-sized. This sequence joins TRBV7-3 and TRBJ2-1; TRBD2 agrees at 9 bases. Trimming removed 0 bases from V and 6 bases from J; junction bases left unmatched: 9. There are 17 residues in the CDR3. Looked up from germline, CDR1 is SGHTA and CDR2 is FQGTGA. CDR3 nucleotide sequence: TGTGCCAGCAGCTTAACGGCGTTGAGCGGGAGGCTCAATGAGCAGTTCTTC. Translated: CASSLTALSGRLNEQFF.

To note about this clonotype: The germline gene is not matched at one end of the junction; a read error may be the cause. The CDR3 nucleotides are TGCGCCAGCAGCTCGCATCCGGGAGGCTCTGAGACCCAGTACTTC. This sequence encodes CASSSHPGGSETQYF. The V and J genes are TRBV11-2 and TRBJ2-5, with TRBD2 identical over 7 bases. The germline CDR1 and CDR2 sequences are SGHAT and FQNNGV. The CDR3 contains 15 residues.

J is TRBJ1-1 and V is TRBV30, with D unresolved. The V end was cut by 5 bases, the J end by 5 bases, with 9 bases between. The CDR3 is 11 residues long. CDR1 is GTSNPN and CDR2 is SVGIG in the germline V gene (reference sequence). The CDR3 here is CAWAVGTEAFF. CDR3 sequence (DNA): TGTGCCTGGGCGGTGGGGACTGAAGCTTTCTTT.